A single count supports the clone carrying this T cell receptor beta chain. Its antigen is not known. This CDR3 has 15 amino acids. Germline CDR1 reads MNHEY; CDR2 reads SVGAGI. Trimming at V came to 2 bases and at J to 5 bases, leaving 8 bases not matched to a gene. This sample stems from a study of OX40 agonist ivuxolimab in advanced cancers. Study-level information: Ivuxolimab was administered intravenously to patients at 0.01 to 10 mg/kg every 2 weeks. Patients were under 90% male with ages roughly 23 to 85, mean roughly 55. Patients with prior anti-PD-1, anti-PD-L1 or anti-CTLA-4 therapy were eligible; 35% to 50% had some.

Findings of the study overall: The expanded peripheral T cells' antigen specificity was not determined.

Using immunoSEQ multiplex PCR, the repertoire was profiled, and TCRdb retains in-frame clones only, with some absent. The sample yields about 3,400 clones, about 70% seen once. The V gene is TRBV6-5, the J gene TRBJ2-5; 7 positions agree with TRBD1. The specimen comprised CD4+ or CD8+ T cells sorted from blood, sampled in a trial of the OX40 agonist ivuxolimab. The origin of this receptor is an adult with an advanced solid tumor such as melanoma, head and neck, liver or kidney cancer. Here the CDR3 DNA reads TGTGCCAGCAGTTACACTCGAGGGGGCCCCGAGACCCAGTACTTC. It translates to CASSYTRGGPETQYF.